The 26 T cell receptor beta chains in this list originate from one sample, sequenced in a study of cytotoxic CD8 clonotypes in ibrutinib-treated CLL. Assay: immunoSEQ multiplex PCR; the TCRdb copy retains only in-frame clones and omits some. Of nearly 85,000 clones in the sample, around 79% were seen once. The source was PBMCs, collected after 12 months of ibrutinib treatment. The receptors stem from a human donor with chronic lymphocytic leukemia.

J is TRBJ2-3 and V is TRBV7-3, with 7 bases matching TRBD2. The germline gives CDR1 SGHTA, CDR2 FQGTGA. The ends lost 2 bases at V and 4 bases at J; junction bases unmatched: 3. This CDR3 is built from 14 residues. DNA of the CDR3: TGTGCCAGCAGCTTAGCGGGAGTCCCAGATACGCAGTATTTT. Its protein product is CASSLAGVPDTQYF.

This clone was recorded a few times. The chain has TRBV9 and TRBJ1-5; D possibly corresponds to TRBD1 (5 bases). The CDR3 length is 13 residues. Germline values: CDR1 SGDLS, CDR2 YYNGEE. V was pared by 0 bases and J by 7 bases, with 8 bases between. The CDR3 DNA reads TGTGCCAGCAGCGTAGGGGAGGGGCAGCCCCAGCATTTT. This encodes CASSVGEGQPQHF.

The genes are TRBV18 and TRBJ2-1; TRBD2 is a possible D gene (5 bases). The V gene's germline CDR1 is KGHSH and CDR2 LQKENI. Deletions cut 3 bases from V and 8 bases from J, with 8 bases between. The CDR3 sequence is 12 residues long. CDR3 in amino acids: CASSPSEDEQFF. CDR3 nucleotide sequence: TGTGCCAGCTCACCTAGCGAGGATGAGCAGTTCTTC.

This clone showed up just a few times. The chain has TRBV9 and TRBJ2-2; D is unclear. Trimming removed 3 bases at V and 6 bases at J, with 12 bases between. The CDR3 totals 14 residues. Germline values: CDR1 SGDLS, CDR2 YYNGEE. The CDR3 nucleotides are TGTGCCAGCAGCGCCTCCGGCCTGTCCGGGGAGCTGTTTTTT. Translating it yields CASSASGLSGELFF.

This clone was observed a handful of times. The chain combines TRBV7-6 with TRBJ2-1, with D maybe TRBD2 (6 bases). In germline, CDR1 is SGHVS, CDR2 FNYEAQ. V was trimmed by 4 bases and J by 9 bases, leaving 13 bases between them. The CDR3 has 13 residues. The CDR3 DNA follows: TGTGCCAGCAGCTCCTTACTAGCTACTGAGCAGTTCTTC. Encoded protein: CASSSLLATEQFF.

This clone has just a few counts. DNA of the CDR3: TGTGCCAGCAGTCCGAGCGGTAGGGAGACCCAGTACTTC. The encoded protein is CASSPSGRETQYF. The gene calls are TRBV28 and TRBJ2-5, with D tentatively TRBD2 (5 bases). Trimming shortened V by 5 bases and J by 5 bases, and 12 bases separated the two germline ends. The CDR3 covers 13 residues. Germline CDR1 MDHEN, CDR2 SYDVKM.

This clone was counted a single time. In DNA, the CDR3 is TGCAGAGTAGCGGACACAGATACGCAGTATTTT. Translating gives CRVADTDTQYF. This rearrangement joins TRBV20-1 to TRBJ2-3; possible D gene TRBD2, 6 bases. The CDR3 runs to 11 residues. CDR1 and CDR2 from the germline V gene are DFQATT and SNEGSKA (reference sequence).

The genes are TRBV11-3 and TRBJ1-1, with D possibly TRBD1 on 6 matching bases. Germline CDR1 reads SGHNT; CDR2 reads YENEEA. V lost 1 base and J 2 bases, leaving 11 bases between the germline ends. The CDR3 runs 15 residues. CDR3 DNA: TGTGCCAGCAGCTTAGGTCAGGGGACAAACACTGAAGCTTTCTTT. Protein sequence: CASSLGQGTNTEAFF.

V is TRBV13 and J is TRBJ2-1; TRBD2 matches 12 bases. CDR1 PRHDT and CDR2 FYEKMQ come from the germline V gene (reference sequence). V shed 0 bases and J 7 bases; nucleotides not matched to a gene: 7. This CDR3 region has 17 residues. The DNA for the CDR3 is TGTGCCAGCAGCTTAGGGACTAGCGGGAGCGAGGAAAATGAGCAGTTCTTC. This codes for CASSLGTSGSEENEQFF.

The V call is TRBV11-3, the J call TRBJ2-3; 10 nucleotides agree with TRBD2. The V gene end was trimmed by 5 bases and the J gene end by 1 base; junction bases not matched to a gene: 3. Germline V gene data show CDR1 as SGHNT and CDR2 as YENEEA. This CDR3 contains 15 residues. The DNA of the CDR3 is TGTGCCAGCAGCCCCGGGACTAGCGGCACAGATACGCAGTATTTT. It is translated as CASSPGTSGTDTQYF.

The rearrangement links TRBV27 to TRBJ2-3; TRBD1 matches 8 bases. This CDR3 is built from 14 residues. The V segment lost 5 bases and the J segment 6 bases; nucleotides outside the gene matches: 7. Germline assignment: CDR1 MNHEY and CDR2 SMNVEV (reference sequence). The chain's CDR3 is CASSPRTGWDTQYF. CDR3 in DNA: TGTGCCAGCAGTCCCAGGACAGGGTGGGATACGCAGTATTTT.

The genes are TRBV6-1 and TRBJ1-6, with D tentatively TRBD1 (6 bases). V gave up 0 bases and J gave up 7 bases, with 13 bases separating them. CDR1 is MNHNS, CDR2 SASEGT, per germline. CDR3 length: 16 residues. CDR3 protein: CASSEAQGMGNSPLHF. The CDR3 DNA reads TGTGCCAGCAGTGAAGCGCAGGGGATGGGGAATTCACCCCTCCACTTT.

This clone was observed a single time. V and J are TRBV27 and TRBJ2-4, with D perhaps matching TRBD1 (6 bases). Germline V gene data show CDR1 as MNHEY and CDR2 as SMNVEV (reference sequence). The CDR3 spans 13 residues. Trimming took off 8 bases at V and 7 bases at J, with 15 bases between the two ends. The CDR3 bases are TGTGCCAGCGCGCGGACAGTAGCGAACATTCAGTACTTC. Residues: CASARTVANIQYF.

This chain connects TRBV5-1 to TRBJ1-2; TRBD1 agrees at 7 bases. Per the germline V gene, CDR1 is SGHRS and CDR2 is YFSETQ. With V trimmed by 6 bases and J by 0 bases, 5 bases remained unmatched. The CDR3 runs 14 residues. The CDR3, as DNA: TGCGCCAGCAACCCGGGACAGACTAACTATGGCTACACCTTC. Residues: CASNPGQTNYGYTF.

The V gene is TRBV5-6, the J gene TRBJ2-3, with D hard to call. The CDR3 runs 14 residues. Germline V gene sequence: CDR1 SGHDT, CDR2 YYEEEE. V shed 4 bases and J shed 0 bases, with 9 bases lying between them. The CDR3 region has the DNA TGTGCCAGCAGCCCCACAGTGAGCACAGATACGCAGTATTTT. Translation gives CASSPTVSTDTQYF.

The rearrangement links TRBV28 to TRBJ2-3; 13 nucleotides line up with TRBD2. V was pared by 7 bases and J by 1 base, with 17 bases of the junction left unmatched. The CDR3 sequence is 20 residues long. Looked up from germline, CDR1 is MDHEN and CDR2 is SYDVKM. CDR3 DNA sequence: TGTGCCAGCACACCGGGACTAGCGGGGATTAGTCAGCCTGGCACAGATACGCAGTATTTT. Its protein product is CASTPGLAGISQPGTDTQYF.

The CDR3, as DNA: TGTGCCATCAGTGAGTCCCTCGCTAGCACCGGGGAGCTGTTTTTT. Protein sequence: CAISESLASTGELFF. The chain has TRBV10-3 and TRBJ2-2; D is unresolved. Germline CDR1 and CDR2: ENHRY and SYGVKD. Trimming shortened V by 0 bases and J by 4 bases, and 9 bases separated the two germline ends. This CDR3 contains 15 residues.

This chain links TRBV19 with TRBJ1-1; the D gene is possibly TRBD1 (6 bases). Trimming cost V 3 bases and J 2 bases, with 16 bases left between them. This CDR3 spans 16 amino acids. Germline V CDR1 and CDR2: LNHDA, SQIVND (reference sequence). CDR3 DNA: TGTGCCAGTAGTATGGTAGCGGGACACCGAAACACTGAAGCTTTCTTT. Amino acid sequence: CASSMVAGHRNTEAFF.

This chain joins TRBV28 and TRBJ1-5; possible D gene TRBD1, 5 bases. Trimming stripped 6 bases from V and 5 bases from J, with 17 bases between. This CDR3 contains 15 residues. CDR1 is MDHEN, CDR2 SYDVKM, per germline. In DNA, the CDR3 is TGTGCCAGCAGCTGGGACCGGACGGTAGATCAGCCCCAGCATTTT. Protein: CASSWDRTVDQPQHF.

The genes are TRBV6-4 and TRBJ2-7, with no clear D. The CDR3 has 8 amino acids. Germline lookup yields CDR1 MRHNA and CDR2 SNTAGT. The V end lost 10 bases, the J end lost 7 bases, and 5 bases lay between the germline ends. The DNA for the CDR3 is TGTGCCAAGGGTGAGCAGTACTTC. It encodes CAKGEQYF.

The sample holds a few counts of this clone. The V call is TRBV7-2, the J call TRBJ2-2; D ambiguous. Germline V gives CDR1 SGHTA, CDR2 FQGNSA. The CDR3 loop spans 13 amino acids. Trimming cost V 5 bases and J 13 bases, with 17 bases left between them. CDR3 sequence (DNA): TGTGCCAGCAGCCCCTCGGCCGCCCCGGGGCTGTTTTTT. As protein: CASSPSAAPGLFF.

The CDR3 DNA reads TGTGCCAGCAGCTTAGGGACAGGGGGAGAGACCCAGTACTTC. Its translation is CASSLGTGGETQYF. V gene TRBV7-2 combines with J gene TRBJ2-5, with 10 bases matching TRBD1. Germline V gene sequence: CDR1 SGHTA, CDR2 FQGNSA. This CDR3 has 14 amino acids. J gave up 4 bases and V 1 base, and 0 bases lay outside the gene matches.

This clone was seen a few times. The chain combines TRBV18 with TRBJ1-2; 8 bases are a match to TRBD1. Germline CDR1 KGHSH, CDR2 LQKENI. The J segment lost 7 bases and the V segment lost 0 bases, leaving 4 bases of the junction unmatched. The CDR3 spans 14 residues. CDR3 sequence reads: CASSPPGQVVGYTF. In DNA, the CDR3 is TGTGCCAGCTCACCACCGGGACAGGTAGTTGGCTACACCTTC.

This clone came up a few times. This chain uses TRBV27 with TRBJ1-5; no clear D. The CDR3 is made up of 14 amino acids. In germline, CDR1 is MNHEY, CDR2 SMNVEV (reference sequence). Trimming shortened V by 3 bases and J by 6 bases, and 12 bases separated the two germline ends. This CDR3 reads CASSFGAGGQPQHF. In DNA form, the CDR3 reads TGTGCCAGCAGTTTTGGCGCAGGCGGTCAGCCCCAGCATTTT.

The gene calls are TRBV7-2 and TRBJ2-3; TRBD1 matches at 9 bases. J was trimmed by 4 bases and V by 1 base; bases with no gene match: 3. Germline lookup yields CDR1 SGHTA and CDR2 FQGNSA. This CDR3 is 15 amino acids long. The DNA of the CDR3 is TGTGCCAGCAGCTTAGGGGACAGGGTCGCAGATACGCAGTATTTT. Translating it yields CASSLGDRVADTQYF. Complete variable domain (other parts from reference TRBV7-2 and TRBJ2-3): GAGVSQSPSNKVTEKGKDVELRCDPISGHTALYWYRQSLGQGLEFLIYFQGNSAPDKSGLPSDRFSAERTGGSVSTLTIQRTQQEDSAVYLCASSLGDRVADTQYFGPGTRLTVL.

The chain has TRBV19 and TRBJ1-3, with D unresolved. CDR3 length equals 15 residues. V was cut by 7 bases and J by 2 bases, with 15 bases left in between. Germline V CDR1 and CDR2: LNHDA, SQIVND (reference sequence). The CDR3 spells CASNPAGWTGNTIYF. CDR3 DNA: TGTGCCAGTAACCCTGCGGGGTGGACTGGAAACACCATATATTTT.